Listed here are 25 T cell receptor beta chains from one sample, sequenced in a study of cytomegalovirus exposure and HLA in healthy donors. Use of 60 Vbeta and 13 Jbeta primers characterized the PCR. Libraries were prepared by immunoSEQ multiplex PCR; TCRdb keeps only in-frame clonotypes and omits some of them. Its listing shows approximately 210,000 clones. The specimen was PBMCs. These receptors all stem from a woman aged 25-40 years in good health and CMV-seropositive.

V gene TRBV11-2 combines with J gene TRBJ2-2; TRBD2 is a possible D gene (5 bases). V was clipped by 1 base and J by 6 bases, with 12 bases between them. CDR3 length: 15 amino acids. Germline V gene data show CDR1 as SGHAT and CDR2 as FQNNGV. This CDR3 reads CASSLVTLGAGELFF. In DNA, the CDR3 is TGTGCCAGCAGCTTAGTTACCCTCGGGGCCGGGGAGCTGTTTTTT. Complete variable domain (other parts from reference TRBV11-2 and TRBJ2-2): EAGVAQSPRYKIIEKRQSVAFWCNPISGHATLYWYQQILGQGPKLLIQFQNNGVVDDSQLPKDRFSAERLKGVDSTLKIQPAKLEDSAVYLCASSLVTLGAGELFFGEGSRLTVL.

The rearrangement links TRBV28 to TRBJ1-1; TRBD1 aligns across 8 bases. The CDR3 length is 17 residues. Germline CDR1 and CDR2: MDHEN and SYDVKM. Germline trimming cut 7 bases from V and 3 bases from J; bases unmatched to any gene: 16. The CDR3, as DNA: TGTGCCAGCAAAGGAGGGGAACAGGGGGGCAGGGACACTGAAGCTTTCTTT. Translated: CASKGGEQGGRDTEAFF.

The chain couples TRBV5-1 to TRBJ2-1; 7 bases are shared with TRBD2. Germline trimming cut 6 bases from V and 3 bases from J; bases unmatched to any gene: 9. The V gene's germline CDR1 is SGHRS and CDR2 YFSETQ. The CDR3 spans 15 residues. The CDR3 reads CASKNSRGDYNEQFF. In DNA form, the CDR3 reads TGCGCCAGCAAAAATTCACGGGGGGACTACAATGAGCAGTTCTTC.

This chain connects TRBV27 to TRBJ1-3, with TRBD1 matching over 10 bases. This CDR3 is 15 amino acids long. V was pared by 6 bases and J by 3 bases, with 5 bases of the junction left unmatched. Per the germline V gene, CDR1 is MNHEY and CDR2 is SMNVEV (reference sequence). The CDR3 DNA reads TGTGCCAGCAGGAGACAGGGGGCGCTTGGAAACACCATATATTTT. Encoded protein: CASRRQGALGNTIYF.

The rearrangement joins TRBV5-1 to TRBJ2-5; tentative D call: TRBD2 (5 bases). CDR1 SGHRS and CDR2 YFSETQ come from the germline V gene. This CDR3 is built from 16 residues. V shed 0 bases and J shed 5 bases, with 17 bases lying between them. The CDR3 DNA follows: TGCGCCAGCAGCTTGGCACCCGGGGTCTTAGGGGAGACCCAGTACTTC. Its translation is CASSLAPGVLGETQYF.

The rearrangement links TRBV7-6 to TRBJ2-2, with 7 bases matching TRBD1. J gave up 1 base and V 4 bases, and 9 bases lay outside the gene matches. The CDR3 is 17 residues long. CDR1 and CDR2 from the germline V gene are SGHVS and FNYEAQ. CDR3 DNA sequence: TGTGCCAGCAGCTCTTACAGGGGCCCTAAGAACACCGGGGAGCTGTTTTTT. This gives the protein CASSSYRGPKNTGELFF. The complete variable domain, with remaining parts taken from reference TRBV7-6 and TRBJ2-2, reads GAGVSQSPRYKVTKRGQDVALRCDPISGHVSLYWYRQALGQGPEFLTYFNYEAQQDKSGLPNDRFSAERPEGSISTLTIQRTEQRDSAMYRCASSSYRGPKNTGELFFGEGSRLTVL.

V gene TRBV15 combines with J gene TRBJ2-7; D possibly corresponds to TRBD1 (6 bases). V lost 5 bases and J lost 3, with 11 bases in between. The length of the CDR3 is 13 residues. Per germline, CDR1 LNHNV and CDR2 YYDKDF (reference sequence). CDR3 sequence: CATSSTRGYEQYF. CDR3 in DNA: TGTGCCACCAGCTCGACCAGGGGCTACGAGCAGTACTTC.

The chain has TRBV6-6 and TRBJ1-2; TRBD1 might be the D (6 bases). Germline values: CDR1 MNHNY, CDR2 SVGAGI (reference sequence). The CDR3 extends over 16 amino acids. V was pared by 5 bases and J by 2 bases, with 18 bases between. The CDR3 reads CASSRPPGHLNYGYTF. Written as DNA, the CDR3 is TGTGCCAGCAGTCGTCCTCCGGGACACCTAAACTATGGCTACACCTTC.

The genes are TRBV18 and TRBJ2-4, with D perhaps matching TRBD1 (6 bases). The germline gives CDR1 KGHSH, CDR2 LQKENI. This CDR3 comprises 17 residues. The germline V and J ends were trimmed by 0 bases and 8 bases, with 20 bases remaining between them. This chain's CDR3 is CASSPPRQGRSADIQYF. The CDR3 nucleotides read TGTGCCAGCTCACCACCGCGGCAGGGGCGGTCAGCGGACATTCAGTACTTC.

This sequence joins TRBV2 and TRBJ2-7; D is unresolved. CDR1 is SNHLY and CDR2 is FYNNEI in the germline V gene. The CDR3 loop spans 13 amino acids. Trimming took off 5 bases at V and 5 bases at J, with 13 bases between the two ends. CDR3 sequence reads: CASSSRQSNEQYF. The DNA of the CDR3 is TGTGCCAGCAGTAGCCGACAATCGAACGAGCAGTACTTC.

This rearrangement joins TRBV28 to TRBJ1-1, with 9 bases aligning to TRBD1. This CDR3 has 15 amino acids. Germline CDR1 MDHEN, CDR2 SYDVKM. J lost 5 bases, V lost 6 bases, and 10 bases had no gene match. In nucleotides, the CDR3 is TGTGCCAGCAGGTACAGGGGGCGGCTTCGGACTGAAGCTTTCTTT. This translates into CASRYRGRLRTEAFF.

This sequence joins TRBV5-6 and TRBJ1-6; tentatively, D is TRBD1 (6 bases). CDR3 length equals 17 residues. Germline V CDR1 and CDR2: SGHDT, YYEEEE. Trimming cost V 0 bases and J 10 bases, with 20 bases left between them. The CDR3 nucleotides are TGTGCCAGCAGCTTGGGGGGGCGCGCCTCAAGTGGGTCACCCCTCCACTTT. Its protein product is CASSLGGRASSGSPLHF.

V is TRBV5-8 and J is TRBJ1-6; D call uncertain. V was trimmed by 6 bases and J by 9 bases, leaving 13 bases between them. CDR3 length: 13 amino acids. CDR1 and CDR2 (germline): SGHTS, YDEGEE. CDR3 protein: CASIVTRGSPLHF. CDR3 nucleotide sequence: TGTGCCAGCATAGTGACCCGCGGTTCACCCCTCCACTTT.

CDR3 nucleotide sequence: TGTGCCAGCAGTCCGTCATTGGGACAGTTCTCCTACGAGCAGTACTTC. Amino acid sequence: CASSPSLGQFSYEQYF. The chain uses TRBV27 and TRBJ2-7; 7 bases line up with TRBD1. CDR3 length: 16 amino acids. The V segment lost 5 bases and the J segment 0 bases; nucleotides outside the gene matches: 10. Germline V lookup: CDR1 MNHEY, CDR2 SMNVEV (reference sequence).

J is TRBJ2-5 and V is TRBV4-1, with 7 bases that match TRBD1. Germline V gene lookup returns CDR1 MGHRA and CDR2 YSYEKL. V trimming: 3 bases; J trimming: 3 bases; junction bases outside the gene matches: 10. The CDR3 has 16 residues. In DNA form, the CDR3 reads TGCGCCAGCAGCCATTCAATCGGGACAGACAAAGAGACCCAGTACTTC. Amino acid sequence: CASSHSIGTDKETQYF.

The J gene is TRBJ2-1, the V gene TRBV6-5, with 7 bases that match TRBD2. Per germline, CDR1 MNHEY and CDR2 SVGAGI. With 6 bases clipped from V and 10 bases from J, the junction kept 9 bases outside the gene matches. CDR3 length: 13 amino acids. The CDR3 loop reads CASSLRESLEQFF. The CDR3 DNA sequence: TGTGCCAGCAGCTTGCGGGAGTCTTTGGAGCAGTTCTTC.

The CDR3 DNA reads TGCGCCAGCAGCCAAGCCGGGACAGGCTCCTACGAGCAGTACTTC. Protein sequence: CASSQAGTGSYEQYF. The V and J genes are TRBV4-3 and TRBJ2-7, with 8 nucleotides matching TRBD1. This CDR3 is built from 15 residues. Germline V lookup: CDR1 LGHNA, CDR2 YSLEER. V dropped 1 base and J dropped 0; count of bases not matched to a gene: 2.

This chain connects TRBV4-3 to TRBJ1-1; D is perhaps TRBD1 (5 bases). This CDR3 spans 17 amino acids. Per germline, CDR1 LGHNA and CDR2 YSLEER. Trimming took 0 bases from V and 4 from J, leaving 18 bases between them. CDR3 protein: CASSQDGGVKAGTEAFF. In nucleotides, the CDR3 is TGCGCCAGCAGCCAAGATGGAGGGGTAAAGGCGGGCACTGAAGCTTTCTTT.

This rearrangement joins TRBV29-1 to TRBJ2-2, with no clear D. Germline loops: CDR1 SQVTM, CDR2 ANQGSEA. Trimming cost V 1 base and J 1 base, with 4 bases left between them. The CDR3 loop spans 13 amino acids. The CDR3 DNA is TGCAGCGTTGAAGCAGAGAACACCGGGGAGCTGTTTTTT. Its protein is CSVEAENTGELFF.

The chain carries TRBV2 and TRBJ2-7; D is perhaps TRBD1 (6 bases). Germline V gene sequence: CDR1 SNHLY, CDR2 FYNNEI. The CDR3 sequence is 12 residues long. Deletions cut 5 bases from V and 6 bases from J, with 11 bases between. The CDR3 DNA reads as TGTGCCAGCAGTATACAGGGATCCGAGCAGTACTTC. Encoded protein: CASSIQGSEQYF.

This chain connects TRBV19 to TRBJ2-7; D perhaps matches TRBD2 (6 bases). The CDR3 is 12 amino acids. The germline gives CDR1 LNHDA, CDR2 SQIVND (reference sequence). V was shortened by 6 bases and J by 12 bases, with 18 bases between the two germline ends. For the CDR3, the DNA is TGTGCCAGTAGCACCCTTGGGGGGAGACGGTACTTC. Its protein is CASSTLGGRRYF.

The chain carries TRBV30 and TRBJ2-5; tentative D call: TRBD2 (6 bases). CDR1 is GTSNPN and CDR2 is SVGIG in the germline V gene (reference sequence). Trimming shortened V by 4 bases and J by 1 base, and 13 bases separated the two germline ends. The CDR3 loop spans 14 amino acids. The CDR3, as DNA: TGTGCCTGGACCCGCGGGATTTTCCAAGAGACCCAGTACTTC. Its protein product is CAWTRGIFQETQYF.

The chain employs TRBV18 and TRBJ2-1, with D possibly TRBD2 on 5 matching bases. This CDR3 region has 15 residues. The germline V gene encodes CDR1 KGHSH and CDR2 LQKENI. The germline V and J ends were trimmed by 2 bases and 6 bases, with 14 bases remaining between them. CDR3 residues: CASSPGSRGINEQFF. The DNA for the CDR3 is TGTGCCAGCTCACCAGGGTCTAGAGGGATCAATGAGCAGTTCTTC.

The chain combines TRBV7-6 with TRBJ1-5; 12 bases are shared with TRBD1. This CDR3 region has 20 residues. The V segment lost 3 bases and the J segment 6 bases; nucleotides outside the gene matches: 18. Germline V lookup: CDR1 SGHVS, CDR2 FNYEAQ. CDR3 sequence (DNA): TGTGCCAGCAGCTTGCTCCCCGGCGGACTATCGGGACAGGGGGCTCAGCCCCAGCATTTT. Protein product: CASSLLPGGLSGQGAQPQHF.

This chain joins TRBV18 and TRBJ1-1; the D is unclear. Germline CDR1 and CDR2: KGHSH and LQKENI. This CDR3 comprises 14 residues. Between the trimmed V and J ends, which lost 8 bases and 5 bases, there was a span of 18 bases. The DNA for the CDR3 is TGTGCCAGCGTTGGTGGGAGGGAAGGAACTGAAGCTTTCTTT. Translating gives CASVGGREGTEAFF.